This T cell receptor (beta chain) was captured in a study of T cell responses to AZD1222 COVID-19 vaccine (dated by TCRdb to the early 2020s). As for the study more broadly: A total of approximately 250 trial participants underwent TCR sequencing, of whom about 200 had received two doses of AZD1222 and about 25 had received two doses of the MenACWY control vaccine. Enrollment into the trials was organized by age into subgroups of 18-55, 56-69 and 70-plus years, and those subgroups contained about 160, 30 and 59 TCR-sequenced participants, respectively.

This clone came up a few times. Its antigen remains unidentified. No much larger clonotype is one base removed from it; base qualities were not supplied. Trimming takes 6 bases off V and 1 base off J; junction bases not matched to a gene: 8. Its CDR3 holds 15 amino acids, cysteine through phenylalanine. CDR3 DNA only is kept here, 45 bases in frame from base 1. CDR1 and CDR2 (SGHNT, YYREEE) derive from the germline V gene (reference sequence). Summary of the overall study and its limitations: Most participants were white British and females outnumbered males, and the authors suggested that clonal diversity may have been underestimated. The whole spike protein was spanned by vaccine-associated CD4 TCRs, and dominant responses were seen in regions 160-218 and 743-854. Conclusions about previously exposed vaccinees are limited because only a handful of AZD1222 recipients were SARS-CoV-2 seropositive at baseline. Spike-specific TCR breadth and depth rose significantly after two AZD1222 doses compared with day 0 and with MenACWY recipients. In the small 56-69-year group, the increase in depth fell short of significance, most likely because of low power. Because no day 14 peak-response samples were available, repertoires were characterized only after the peak T cell response. Nearly half of unique spike-specific TCRs reportedly recognized epitopes outside regions mutated in the B.1.351 and B.1.1.7 variants.

The CDR3 regions of human TCRbeta chains were analyzed by immunosequencing. Processing in the source paper ran as follows. TCRs in the repertoires were matched against a reference library of SARS-CoV-2-specific TCRs that had been generated with the MIRA antigen-specificity platform. Breadth was defined as the fraction of unique TCRs that were SARS-CoV-2-associated. Depth was defined as the fraction of total T cells that were SARS-CoV-2-associated. Using the MIRA data, every spike-specific TCR was mapped to the spike region that the TCR reacted to and assigned to either a CD4 or a CD8 class. Log10-transformed breadth and depth values were compared by one-way ANOVA with Sidak's multiple comparisons tests. TCRdb's version of the immuneACCESS table is confined to in-frame rearrangements and falls short of the full clone set. An unresolved V gene accounts for under half of the shortfall where checked; the remainder is of unknown origin. Clone size and the V and J calls come from that table; the DNA yielded D and trimming. The sample table lists more than 150,000 clones, 88% of them with a count of one. The ten top clones hold more than 25% of the sample.

The sample's time point, from its label and the paper: about 28 days (+/-7) after the second vaccine dose. AZD1222 recipients with second doses at about 4 weeks or about 12 weeks were pooled, because spike-specific TCR depth and breadth did not differ between schedules. Samples from vaccinated people were obtained from the UK trials COV001 and COV002, which included a single-blind randomized controlled phase 2/3 trial of AZD1222 (ChAdOx1 nCoV-19) in healthy adults. For TCRbeta chain sequencing, PBMC samples were collected from trial participants at day 0 and at day 28 after the second dose. This chain is built from TRBV5-4 and TRBJ1-1, and TRBD1 matches 8 of the central bases. Here the sequenced sample was peripheral blood, taken 28 days after the second AZD1222 dose. This TCR derives from an adult who received the AZD1222 COVID-19 vaccine. The bases are TGTGCCAGCAACCCCAGGACAGGGACGAACACTGAAGCTTTCTTT. Its amino acids are CASNPRTGTNTEAFF.